This TCR beta chain was documented in a study of Ad26.COV2.S vaccination and SARS-CoV-2 variants. Study-wide points: Considerable breadth of spike-specific CD8+ and CD4+ T cell responses has reportedly been documented following vaccination. Vaccine recipients surpassed placebo recipients in spike-specific TCR breadth.

Data came from immunoSEQ multiplex PCR; TCRdb stores just in-frame clones and leaves some out. The sample consists of under 600,000 clones, 80% to 90% of them appearing once. This clone appeared a single time. Its antigen remains unidentified. The treatment here: roughly 18 received Ad26.COV2.S at low or high dose, single or two shots; a few received placebo; per-sample allocation not given. The samples date from day 63 after the first vaccine or placebo injection. The germline V and J ends were trimmed by 3 bases and 3 bases, with 6 bases remaining between them. The germline gives CDR1 GTSNPN, CDR2 SVGIG (reference sequence). This CDR3 comprises 11 residues.

This material consisted of peripheral blood, taken in a trial of Ad26.COV2.S vaccine versus placebo. The rearrangement links TRBV30 to TRBJ2-7; D unresolved. This receptor was obtained from a person aged 18-65 years who received the Ad26.COV2.S COVID-19 vaccine or a placebo. The CDR3 loop reads CAWSALYEQYF. In DNA form, the CDR3 reads TGTGCCTGGAGCGCCCTCTACGAGCAGTACTTC.